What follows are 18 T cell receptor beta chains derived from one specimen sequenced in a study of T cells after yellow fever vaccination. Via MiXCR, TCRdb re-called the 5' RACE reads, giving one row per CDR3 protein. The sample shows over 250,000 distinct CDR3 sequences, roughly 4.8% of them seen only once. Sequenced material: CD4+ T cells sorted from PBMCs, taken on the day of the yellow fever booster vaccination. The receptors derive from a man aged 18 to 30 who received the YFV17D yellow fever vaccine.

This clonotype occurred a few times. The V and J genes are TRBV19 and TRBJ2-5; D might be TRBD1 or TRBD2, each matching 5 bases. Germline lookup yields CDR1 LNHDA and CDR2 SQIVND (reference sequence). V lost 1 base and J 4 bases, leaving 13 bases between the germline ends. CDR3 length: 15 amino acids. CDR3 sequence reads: CASSIGGALRETQYF. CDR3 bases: TGTGCCAGTAGTATAGGAGGGGCCTTGAGAGAGACCCAGTACTTC.

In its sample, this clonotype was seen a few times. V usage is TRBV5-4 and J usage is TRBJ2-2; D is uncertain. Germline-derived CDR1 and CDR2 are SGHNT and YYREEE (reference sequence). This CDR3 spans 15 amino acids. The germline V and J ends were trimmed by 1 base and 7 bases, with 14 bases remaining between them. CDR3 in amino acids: CASSLNSSPGGELFF. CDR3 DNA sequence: TGTGCCAGCAGCTTGAACAGCTCACCGGGCGGGGAGCTGTTTTTT. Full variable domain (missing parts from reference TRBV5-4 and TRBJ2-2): ETGVTQSPTHLIKTRGQQVTLRCSSQSGHNTVSWYQQALGQGPQFIFQYYREEENGRGNFPPRFSGLQFPNYSSELNVNALELDDSALYLCASSLNSSPGGELFFGEGSRLTVL.

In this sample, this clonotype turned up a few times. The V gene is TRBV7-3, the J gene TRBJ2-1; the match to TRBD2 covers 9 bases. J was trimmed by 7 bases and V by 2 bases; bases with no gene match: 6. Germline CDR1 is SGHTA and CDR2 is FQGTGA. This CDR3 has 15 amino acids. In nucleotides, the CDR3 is TGTGCCAGCAGCTTAGGCGGGGGGGCAGGGAATGAGCAGTTCTTC. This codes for CASSLGGGAGNEQFF. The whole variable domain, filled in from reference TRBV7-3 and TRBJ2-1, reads GAGVSQTPSNKVTEKGKYVELRCDPISGHTALYWYRQSLGQGPEFLIYFQGTGAADDSGLPNDRFFAVRPEGSVSTLKIQRTERGDSAVYLCASSLGGGAGNEQFFGPGTRLTVL.

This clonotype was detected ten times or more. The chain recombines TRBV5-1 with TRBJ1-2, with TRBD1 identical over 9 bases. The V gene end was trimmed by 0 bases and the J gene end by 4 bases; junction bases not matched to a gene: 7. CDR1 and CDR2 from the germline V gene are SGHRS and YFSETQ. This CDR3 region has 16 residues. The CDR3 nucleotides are TGCGCCAGCAGCTTGGGGGGACAGGGCCTTAGCTATGGCTACACCTTC. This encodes CASSLGGQGLSYGYTF.

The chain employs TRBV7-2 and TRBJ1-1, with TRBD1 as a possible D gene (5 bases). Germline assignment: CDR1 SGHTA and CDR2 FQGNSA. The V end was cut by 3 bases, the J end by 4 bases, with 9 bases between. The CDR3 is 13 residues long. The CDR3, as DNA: TGTGCCAGCAGCTTTCAGGGAACCACTGAAGCTTTCTTT. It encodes CASSFQGTTEAFF. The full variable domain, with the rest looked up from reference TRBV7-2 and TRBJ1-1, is GAGVSQSPSNKVTEKGKDVELRCDPISGHTALYWYRQSLGQGLEFLIYFQGNSAPDKSGLPSDRFSAERTGGSVSTLTIQRTQQEDSAVYLCASSFQGTTEAFFGQGTRLTVV.

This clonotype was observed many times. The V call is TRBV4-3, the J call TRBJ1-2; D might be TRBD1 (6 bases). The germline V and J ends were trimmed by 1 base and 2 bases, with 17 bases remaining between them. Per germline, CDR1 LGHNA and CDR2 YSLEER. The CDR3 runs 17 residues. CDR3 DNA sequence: TGCGCCAGCAGCCAAGTGGGATTGTCAGGGGTGAACTATGGCTACACCTTC. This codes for CASSQVGLSGVNYGYTF.

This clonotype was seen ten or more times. The CDR3 region has the DNA TGCGCCAGCAGCTCCGGACTAGCGGCCCCTGGGGGGGAGACCCAGTACTTC. Translated: CASSSGLAAPGGETQYF. The rearrangement links TRBV5-1 to TRBJ2-5; TRBD2 matches at 10 bases. This CDR3 contains 17 residues. The junction had 13 bases not matched to a gene; V was cut back by 3 bases and J by 5 bases. The V gene's germline CDR1 is SGHRS and CDR2 YFSETQ. The full variable domain, its missing parts supplied by reference TRBV5-1 and TRBJ2-5, is KAGVTQTPRYLIKTRGQQVTLSCSPISGHRSVSWYQQTPGQGLQFLFEYFSETQRNKGNFPGRFSGRQFSNSRSEMNVSTLELGDSALYLCASSSGLAAPGGETQYFGPGTRLLVL.

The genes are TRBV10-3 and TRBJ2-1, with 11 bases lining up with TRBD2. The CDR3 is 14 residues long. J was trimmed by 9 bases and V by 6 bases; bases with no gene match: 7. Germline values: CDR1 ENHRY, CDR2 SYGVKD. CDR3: CAIRGLAVGVEQFF. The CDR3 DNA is TGTGCCATCAGGGGACTAGCGGTCGGCGTTGAGCAGTTCTTC.

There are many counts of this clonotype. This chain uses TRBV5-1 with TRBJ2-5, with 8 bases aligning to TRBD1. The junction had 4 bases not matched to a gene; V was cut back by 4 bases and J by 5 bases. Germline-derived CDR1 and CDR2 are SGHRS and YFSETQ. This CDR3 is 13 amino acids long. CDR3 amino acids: CASSQNRGETQYF. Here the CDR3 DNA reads TGCGCCAGCAGCCAGAACAGGGGGGAGACCCAGTACTTC.

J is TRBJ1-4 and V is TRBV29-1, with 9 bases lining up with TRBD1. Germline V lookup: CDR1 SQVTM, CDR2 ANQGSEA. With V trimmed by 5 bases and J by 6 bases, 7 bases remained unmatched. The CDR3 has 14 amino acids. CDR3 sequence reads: CSVMPGQGYEKLFF. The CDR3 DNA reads TGCAGCGTTATGCCGGGACAGGGCTATGAAAAACTGTTTTTT.

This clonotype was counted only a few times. CDR3 coding DNA: TGTGCCAGCAGCCCCCCCGGGGATGAGCAGTTCTTC. As protein: CASSPPGDEQFF. The chain links TRBV5-4 to TRBJ2-1; a possible D gene is TRBD2 (5 bases). This CDR3 is 12 amino acids long. With 4 bases removed from V and 8 bases from J, the gap between germline ends came to 10 bases. The germline gives CDR1 SGHNT, CDR2 YYREEE (reference sequence).

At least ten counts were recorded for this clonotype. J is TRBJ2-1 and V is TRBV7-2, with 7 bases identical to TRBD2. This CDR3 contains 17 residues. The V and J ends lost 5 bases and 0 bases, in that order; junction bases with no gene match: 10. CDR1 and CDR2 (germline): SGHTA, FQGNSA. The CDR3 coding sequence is TGTGCCAGCAGCAATGAACTAGCGACAAGCTCCTACAATGAGCAGTTCTTC. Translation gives CASSNELATSSYNEQFF.

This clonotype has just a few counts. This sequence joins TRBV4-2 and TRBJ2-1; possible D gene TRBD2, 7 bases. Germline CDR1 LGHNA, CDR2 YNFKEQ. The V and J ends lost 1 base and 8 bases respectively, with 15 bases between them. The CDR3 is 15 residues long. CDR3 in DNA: TGTGCCAGCAGCCAAGCTGGGGGGGGGCCATATGAGCAGTTCTTC. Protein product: CASSQAGGGPYEQFF.

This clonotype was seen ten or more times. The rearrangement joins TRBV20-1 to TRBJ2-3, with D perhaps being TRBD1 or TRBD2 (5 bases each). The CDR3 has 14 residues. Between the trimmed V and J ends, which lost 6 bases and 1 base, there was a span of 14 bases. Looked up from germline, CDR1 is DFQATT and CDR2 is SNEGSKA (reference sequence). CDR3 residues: CSAPWQGGTDTQYF. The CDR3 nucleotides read TGCAGTGCCCCTTGGCAGGGAGGCACAGATACGCAGTATTTT.

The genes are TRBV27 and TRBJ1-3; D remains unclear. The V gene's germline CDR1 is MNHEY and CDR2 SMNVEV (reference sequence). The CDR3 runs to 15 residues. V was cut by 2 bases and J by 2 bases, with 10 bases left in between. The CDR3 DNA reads TGTGCCAGCAGTTTAAAGGGCCACCCTGGAAACACCATATATTTT. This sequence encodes CASSLKGHPGNTIYF.

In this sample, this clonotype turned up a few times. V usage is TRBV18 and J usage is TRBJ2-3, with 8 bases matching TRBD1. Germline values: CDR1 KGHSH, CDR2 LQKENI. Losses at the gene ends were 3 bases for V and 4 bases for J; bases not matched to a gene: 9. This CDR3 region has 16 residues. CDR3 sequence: CASSPPSGGAADTQYF. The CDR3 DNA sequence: TGTGCCAGCTCACCCCCTTCAGGGGGCGCCGCAGATACGCAGTATTTT.

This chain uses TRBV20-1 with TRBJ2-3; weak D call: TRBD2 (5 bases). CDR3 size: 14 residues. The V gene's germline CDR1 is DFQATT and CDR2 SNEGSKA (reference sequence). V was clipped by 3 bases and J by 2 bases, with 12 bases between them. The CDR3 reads CSASYGGNTDTQYF. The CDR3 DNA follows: TGCAGTGCTAGTTATGGAGGTAACACAGATACGCAGTATTTT.

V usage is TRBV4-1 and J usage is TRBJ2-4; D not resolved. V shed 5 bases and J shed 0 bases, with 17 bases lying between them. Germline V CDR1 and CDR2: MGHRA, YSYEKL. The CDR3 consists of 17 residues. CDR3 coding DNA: TGCGCCAGCAGCGCCCCCACCGTTGGTGTAGCCAAAAACATTCAGTACTTC. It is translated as CASSAPTVGVAKNIQYF.